The rows below give T cell receptor beta chains drawn from one sample of a study of blood T cells in healthy people across ages. TCRdb used MiXCR to reprocess the 5' RACE reads, holding one entry per CDR3 protein. Of 1.5 million to 2 million distinct CDR3 sequences in the sample, 25% to 30% were seen once. The sequenced sample consisted of blood. These receptors came from a woman aged 25 to 39 in good health. Both conserved end residues are part of each CDR3. The D gene is left open where the match is weak. Clone size is not always given. Where it is, it says once, few, many or a class for expanded clones.

once	TRBV7-9	TRBJ2-1	NA	CASSLGGRTNEQFF	TGCGCCAGCAGCTTAGGGGGACGGACAAATGAGCAGTTCTTC
many	TRBV11-2	TRBJ2-7	NA	CASSPRLRAYEQYF	TGTGCCAGCAGCCCCCGCCTAAGGGCCTACGAGCAGTACTTC
many	TRBV24-1	TRBJ2-5	NA	CATSDNYGETQYF	TGTGCCACCAGTGACAACTACGGAGAGACCCAGTACTTC
few	TRBV2	TRBJ2-7	NA	CASQRDSSYEQYF	TGTGCCAGCCAGAGGGACTCCTCCTACGAGCAGTACTTC
NA	TRBV20-1	TRBJ2-7	TRBD2	CSATRAGGISEQYF	TGCAGTGCAACCAGAGCGGGAGGAATCTCCGAGCAGTACTTC
many	TRBV5-6	TRBJ2-5	NA	CASSLPREKQETQYF	TGTGCCAGCAGCTTGCCTCGGGAAAAGCAAGAGACCCAGTACTTC
NA	TRBV20-1	TRBJ1-5	TRBD1	CSARDMDRGLQPQHF	TGCAGTGCTAGAGATATGGACAGGGGGCTTCAGCCCCAGCATTTT
few	TRBV10-3	TRBJ2-7	NA	CAISGESYEQYF	TGTGCCATCAGTGGGGAGTCCTACGAGCAGTACTTC
NA	TRBV20-1	TRBJ2-3	NA	CSAGPNRGAGDTQYF	TGCAGTGCTGGGCCCAATAGGGGCGCAGGGGATACGCAGTATTTT
few	TRBV7-7	TRBJ1-3	NA	CASSQSGGYGNTIYF	TGTGCCAGCAGCCAATCGGGAGGGTATGGAAACACCATATATTTT
NA	TRBV12-3/TRBV12-4	TRBJ2-7	NA	CASSRWDISCEQYF	TGTGCCAGCAGTCGCTGGGACATTTCCTGCGAGCAGTACTTC
NA	TRBV29-1	TRBJ2-3	NA	CSVGRWEDTQYF	TGCAGCGTTGGTAGGTGGGAAGATACGCAGTATTTT
few	TRBV7-9	TRBJ1-4	NA	CASSLGSFATNEKLFF	TGTGCCAGCAGCTTAGGCAGTTTTGCAACTAATGAAAAACTGTTTTTT
once	TRBV14	TRBJ2-1	TRBD2	CASSQSGGSNVGEQFF	TGTGCCAGCAGCCAGTCCGGGGGGAGTAATGTAGGGGAGCAGTTCTTC
NA	TRBV6-6	TRBJ2-2	NA	CATGRDDNTGELFF	TGTGCCACCGGACGGGATGACAACACCGGGGAGCTGTTTTTT
few	TRBV29-1	TRBJ2-7	TRBD2	CSVVGLAGNEQYF	TGCAGCGTTGTGGGACTAGCTGGAAACGAGCAGTACTTC
NA	TRBV10-3	TRBJ2-1	TRBD2	CAISGTPGTSSSGRGNEQFF	TGTGCCATCAGTGGAACACCCGGGACATCCTCTAGCGGGAGGGGCAATGAGCAGTTCTTC
few	TRBV7-6	TRBJ2-7	NA	CASINGQEAHEQYF	TGTGCCAGCATCAATGGCCAGGAGGCCCACGAGCAGTACTTC
once	TRBV7-2	TRBJ2-5	NA	CASSLEVARRETQYF	TGTGCCAGCAGCTTAGAGGTGGCTAGAAGGGAGACCCAGTACTTC
NA	TRBV5-1	TRBJ2-7	TRBD1	CASSQEDRTYNEQYF	TGCGCCAGCAGCCAGGAGGACAGGACCTACAATGAGCAGTACTTC
NA	TRBV28	TRBJ2-3	NA	CASSFFAGTTDTQYF	TGTGCCAGCAGTTTTTTCGCAGGGACTACAGATACGCAGTATTTT
NA	TRBV6-6	TRBJ2-3	TRBD2	CASSFERGAGDTQYF	TGTGCCAGCAGCTTCGAGCGGGGGGCAGGAGATACGCAGTATTTT
few	TRBV5-1	TRBJ1-1	NA	CASSFEMEDTEAFF	TGCGCCAGCAGCTTCGAGATGGAGGACACTGAAGCTTTCTTT
NA	TRBV27	TRBJ2-7	NA	CASSVYQGSYEQYF	TGTGCCAGCAGTGTATATCAGGGGAGCTACGAGCAGTACTTC
many	TRBV12-3/TRBV12-4	TRBJ2-1	TRBD1	CASSLGQGYYNEQFF	TGTGCCAGCAGCTTGGGACAGGGGTACTACAATGAGCAGTTCTTC
NA	TRBV5-1	TRBJ2-7	TRBD2	CASRPTSGPRYEQYF	TGCGCCAGCAGGCCAACTAGCGGGCCTCGCTACGAGCAGTACTTC
many	TRBV12-3/TRBV12-4	TRBJ1-2	TRBD1	CASTPGTGANGYTF	TGTGCCAGCACCCCCGGGACAGGGGCGAATGGCTACACCTTC
few	TRBV7-9	TRBJ1-2	NA	CASSVAPTLNYGYTF	TGTGCCAGCAGCGTCGCGCCTACCCTCAACTATGGCTACACCTTC
NA	TRBV30	TRBJ1-2	NA	CAWSTGRPLGGYTF	TGTGCCTGGAGTACCGGACGCCCTTTGGGGGGCTACACCTTC
few	TRBV12-3/TRBV12-4	TRBJ2-1	TRBD2	CASSSPGLAKNNEQFF	TGTGCCAGCAGTTCACCGGGACTAGCGAAGAACAATGAGCAGTTCTTC
NA	TRBV29-1	TRBJ1-1	NA	CSVRRSTENTEAFF	TGCAGCGTTCGGCGGTCCACTGAGAACACTGAAGCTTTCTTT
many	TRBV5-5	TRBJ2-7	TRBD2	CASSLALAGEQYF	TGTGCCAGCAGCTTGGCTCTAGCGGGAGAGCAGTACTTC
NA	TRBV10-3	TRBJ2-2	NA	CAIGTTNTGELFF	TGTGCCATAGGGACGACGAACACCGGGGAGCTGTTTTTT
once	TRBV30	TRBJ2-7	NA	CAGDEDTTYEQYF	TGTGCCGGGGATGAGGACACCACCTACGAGCAGTACTTC
many	TRBV5-1	TRBJ2-7	NA	CASSLGGKAADEQYF	TGCGCCAGCAGCTTGGGAGGGAAGGCAGCGGACGAGCAGTACTTC
NA	TRBV18	TRBJ2-3	NA	CASSPASTDTRYF	TGTGCCAGCTCACCGGCTAGCACAGATACGCGGTATTTT
NA	TRBV20-1	TRBJ2-2	NA	CSARDPNTGELFF	TGCAGTGCTAGAGACCCGAACACCGGGGAGCTGTTTTTT
NA	TRBV7-9	TRBJ1-2	TRBD1	CASSLATGTGDYTF	TGTGCCAGCAGCTTAGCTACCGGGACAGGGGACTACACCTTC
few	TRBV3-1	TRBJ2-3	TRBD2	CASSQELREGPPDTQYF	TGTGCCAGCAGCCAAGAATTGCGGGAGGGCCCCCCCGATACGCAGTATTTT
many	TRBV10-3	TRBJ2-7	TRBD2	CAIRDPAGSYEQYF	TGTGCCATCAGGGACCCAGCGGGGTCCTACGAGCAGTACTTC
NA	TRBV20-1	TRBJ2-3	TRBD2	CSASTASGSTDTQYF	TGCAGTGCTAGTACGGCTAGCGGTAGCACAGATACGCAGTATTTT
once	TRBV4-1	TRBJ2-1	TRBD2	CASSQDFSGGRNEQFF	TGCGCCAGCAGCCAAGATTTCAGCGGGGGGCGCAATGAGCAGTTCTTC
NA	TRBV28	TRBJ2-3	NA	CASSSYRPSPTDTQYF	TGTGCCAGCAGTTCATATAGGCCCTCCCCCACAGATACGCAGTATTTT
few	TRBV27	TRBJ2-7	TRBD1	CASSLGTGNIYEQYF	TGTGCCAGCAGTTTAGGGACAGGGAATATCTACGAGCAGTACTTC
many	TRBV29-1	TRBJ2-7	TRBD1	CSVGSGTGGFYEQYF	TGCAGCGTTGGATCCGGGACAGGGGGTTTCTACGAGCAGTACTTC